Listed here are 20 T cell receptor beta chains from one sample, sequenced in a study of T cells in Graves' hyperthyroidism and ophthalmopathy. Template material for amplifying TCR beta CDR3 regions consisted of RNA transcripts. The HTBI set primed first-round TCR CDR3 RT-PCR. TCRdb reanalysed the multiplex PCR reads using MiXCR and keeps one entry per CDR3 protein. The top ten hold around 20% of the sample, which has some 400,000 distinct CDR3 sequences, about 14% seen once. Sequencing used blood. These receptors were obtained from a man younger than 45 with Graves' hyperthyroidism that later progressed to Graves' ophthalmopathy.

The chain employs TRBV19 and TRBJ2-7; weak D call: TRBD2 (6 bases). The germline gives CDR1 LNHDA, CDR2 SQIVND (reference sequence). The V end lost 7 bases, the J end lost 3 bases, and 13 bases lay between the germline ends. This CDR3 is 13 amino acids long. The CDR3 here is CASTAGTNYEQYF. The CDR3, as DNA: TGTGCCAGTACAGCGGGTACTAACTACGAGCAGTACTTC.

This chain connects TRBV27 to TRBJ2-3; D is possibly TRBD1 (6 bases). Trimming left V 3 bases short and J 3 bases short, with 10 bases between. CDR3 size: 14 residues. CDR1 is MNHEY, CDR2 SMNVEV, per germline (reference sequence). The CDR3 DNA follows: TGTGCCAGCAGTTTCCTGGGGGCGACAGATACGCAGTATTTT. Its translation is CASSFLGATDTQYF.

This chain links TRBV20-1 with TRBJ1-5, with TRBD1 matching over 7 bases. The CDR3 has 14 residues. Germline V CDR1 and CDR2: DFQATT, SNEGSKA (reference sequence). The CDR3 region is CSGRGGASNQPQHF. CDR3 DNA: TGCAGCGGCAGGGGGGGGGCGAGCAATCAGCCCCAGCATTTT.

This clonotype has a count of ten or more. This chain uses TRBV12-3 or TRBV12-4 with TRBJ2-7; D may be TRBD2 (5 bases). The ends were cut back, 6 bases at V and 6 bases at J, with 15 bases in the middle. CDR3 length: 13 residues. The CDR3 sequence: CASRSDLGGEQYF. CDR3 nucleotide sequence: TGTGCCAGCAGAAGTGACCTCGGAGGCGAGCAGTACTTC.

The chain joins TRBV20-1 to TRBJ1-1; D remains unclear. The V end was cut by 5 bases, the J end by 5 bases, with 15 bases between. CDR3 length: 13 amino acids. CDR1 and CDR2 from the germline V gene are DFQATT and SNEGSKA (reference sequence). The CDR3 loop reads CSASMGWLTEAFF. In nucleotides, the CDR3 is TGCAGTGCTTCTATGGGTTGGTTGACTGAAGCTTTCTTT.

This clonotype has at least ten counts. V gene TRBV6-1 combines with J gene TRBJ1-2, with no clear D. The CDR3 is 14 residues long. Germline values: CDR1 MNHNS, CDR2 SASEGT. Trimming shortened V by 7 bases and J by 3 bases, and 15 bases separated the two germline ends. As DNA, the CDR3 is TGTGCCAGCAACAAGGAGCCGCTCTACTATGGCTACACCTTC. Protein sequence: CASNKEPLYYGYTF.

The V gene is TRBV27, the J gene TRBJ2-7; 10 positions agree with TRBD1. CDR1 is MNHEY and CDR2 is SMNVEV in the germline V gene (reference sequence). This CDR3 is 15 amino acids long. The ends lost 3 bases at V and 0 bases at J; junction bases unmatched: 2. The CDR3 region is CASSFRTGGSYEQYF. For the CDR3, the DNA is TGTGCCAGCAGTTTCCGGACAGGGGGCTCCTACGAGCAGTACTTC.

This clonotype was seen at least ten times. The chain carries TRBV7-9 and TRBJ2-1; TRBD1 or TRBD2 may be the D gene (5 bases each). This CDR3 contains 12 residues. The V end was cut by 3 bases, the J end by 10 bases, with 10 bases between. Germline-derived CDR1 and CDR2 are SEHNR and FQNEAQ (reference sequence). Here the CDR3 DNA reads TGTGCCAGCAGCTTGGGTCGGGGCGAGCAGTTCTTC. The encoded protein is CASSLGRGEQFF.

V usage is TRBV7-8 and J usage is TRBJ1-4, with a weak D call TRBD1 (5 bases). CDR1 is SGHVS and CDR2 is FQNEAQ in the germline V gene. The CDR3 length is 15 residues. V was shortened by 4 bases and J by 10 bases, with 19 bases between the two germline ends. The CDR3 reads CASSSVRDGRGKLFF. The DNA of the CDR3 is TGTGCCAGCAGCTCAGTGCGGGACGGACGGGGAAAACTGTTTTTT.

This clonotype was seen repeatedly, ten times or more. The chain employs TRBV3-1 and TRBJ2-1; no clear D gene. The CDR3 length is 13 residues. V lost 4 bases and J lost 3, with 7 bases in between. Per the germline V gene, CDR1 is LGHDT and CDR2 is YNNKEL (reference sequence). The CDR3 nucleotides read TGTGCCAGCAGCCCTGACGTCTACAATGAGCAGTTCTTC. It encodes CASSPDVYNEQFF.

In this sample, this clonotype turned up many times. This chain links TRBV7-8 with TRBJ1-1; TRBD1 matches 7 bases. Germline V CDR1 and CDR2: SGHVS, FQNEAQ. This CDR3 is built from 16 residues. V shed 5 bases, J shed 1 base, and the junction held 10 bases outside the gene matches. Written as DNA, the CDR3 is TGTGCCAGCAGCATGTTGACAGGGTCCCAGAACACTGAAGCTTTCTTT. It yields the protein CASSMLTGSQNTEAFF.

This clonotype was observed many times. The chain joins TRBV28 to TRBJ2-3, with D perhaps TRBD1 or TRBD2 (6 bases each). V lost 8 bases to trimming and J lost 1 base, with 16 bases between them. This CDR3 has 15 amino acids. Germline V gene sequence: CDR1 MDHEN, CDR2 SYDVKM. CDR3 bases: TGTGCCAGCCCCCCCGGGGGCCTCGGCACAGATACGCAGTATTTT. It codes for CASPPGGLGTDTQYF.

This clonotype was observed many times. The chain uses TRBV30 and TRBJ2-1; 10 nucleotides agree with TRBD1. CDR3 size: 14 residues. Germline trimming cut 1 base from V and 3 bases from J; bases unmatched to any gene: 0. Germline V gene lookup returns CDR1 GTSNPN and CDR2 SVGIG (reference sequence). The CDR3 nucleotides are TGTGCCTGGAGTGGGACAGGGGGCTACAATGAGCAGTTCTTC. It translates to CAWSGTGGYNEQFF.

This clonotype was seen a few times. The chain uses TRBV9 and TRBJ1-3, with D unclear. Germline V CDR1 and CDR2: SGDLS, YYNGEE. The length of the CDR3 is 13 residues. V lost 6 bases, J lost 0 bases, and 7 bases lay in between. CDR3 residues: CASTLGSGNTIYF. As DNA, the CDR3 is TGTGCCAGCACTTTGGGCTCTGGAAACACCATATATTTT.

This clonotype turned up a few times. The chain is built from TRBV4-1 and TRBJ1-4; no clear D gene. This CDR3 has 13 amino acids. The germline V gene has CDR1 MGHRA and CDR2 YSYEKL. V was shortened by 1 base and J by 8 bases, with 8 bases between the two germline ends. CDR3 region: CASSQVSGEKLFF. In DNA form, the CDR3 reads TGCGCCAGCAGCCAAGTGAGTGGGGAAAAACTGTTTTTT.

This clonotype was detected ten times or more. V and J are TRBV3-1 and TRBJ2-5; D call uncertain. Germline CDR1 LGHDT, CDR2 YNNKEL (reference sequence). CDR3 length equals 13 residues. V shed 0 bases and J shed 5 bases, with 7 bases lying between them. Written as DNA, the CDR3 is TGTGCCAGCAGCCAAGATTTCGTGGAGACCCAGTACTTC. This encodes CASSQDFVETQYF.

In this sample, this clonotype turned up many times. As DNA, the CDR3 is TGTGCCAGCAGTTTAACAGGGAGGTCCTACGAGCAGTACTTC. It specifies CASSLTGRSYEQYF. The J gene is TRBJ2-7, the V gene TRBV28; D might be TRBD1 or TRBD2, each matching 6 bases. Germline assignment: CDR1 MDHEN and CDR2 SYDVKM. V lost 2 bases, J lost 1 base, and 9 bases lay in between. The CDR3 is made up of 14 amino acids.

This clonotype was picked up many times. The genes are TRBV2 and TRBJ2-1, with D tentatively TRBD1 or TRBD2 (6 bases each). CDR3 size: 13 residues. CDR1 is SNHLY and CDR2 is FYNNEI in the germline V gene. The V gene lost 6 bases and the J gene lost 10 bases, with 16 bases spanning the gap. The CDR3: CASRIGGSGEQFF. The CDR3 bases are TGTGCCAGCAGGATAGGGGGGTCTGGCGAGCAGTTCTTC.

The rearrangement links TRBV20-1 to TRBJ1-5, with D perhaps matching TRBD1 (5 bases). Germline CDR1 reads DFQATT; CDR2 reads SNEGSKA (reference sequence). Trimming cost V 5 bases and J 4 bases, with 18 bases left between them. The CDR3 contains 15 residues. The CDR3 nucleotides read TGCAGTGCTGGGTCGCGAGGCGGGGGAAATCAGCCCCAGCATTTT. Protein product: CSAGSRGGGNQPQHF.

The chain joins TRBV6-1 to TRBJ2-2; D is perhaps TRBD2 (6 bases). This CDR3 is 14 amino acids long. Looked up from germline, CDR1 is MNHNS and CDR2 is SASEGT. Trimming removed 2 bases at V and 5 bases at J, with 9 bases between. The CDR3 sequence: CASSELGGTGELFF. The DNA of the CDR3 is TGTGCCAGCAGTGAATTGGGGGGTACCGGGGAGCTGTTTTTT.